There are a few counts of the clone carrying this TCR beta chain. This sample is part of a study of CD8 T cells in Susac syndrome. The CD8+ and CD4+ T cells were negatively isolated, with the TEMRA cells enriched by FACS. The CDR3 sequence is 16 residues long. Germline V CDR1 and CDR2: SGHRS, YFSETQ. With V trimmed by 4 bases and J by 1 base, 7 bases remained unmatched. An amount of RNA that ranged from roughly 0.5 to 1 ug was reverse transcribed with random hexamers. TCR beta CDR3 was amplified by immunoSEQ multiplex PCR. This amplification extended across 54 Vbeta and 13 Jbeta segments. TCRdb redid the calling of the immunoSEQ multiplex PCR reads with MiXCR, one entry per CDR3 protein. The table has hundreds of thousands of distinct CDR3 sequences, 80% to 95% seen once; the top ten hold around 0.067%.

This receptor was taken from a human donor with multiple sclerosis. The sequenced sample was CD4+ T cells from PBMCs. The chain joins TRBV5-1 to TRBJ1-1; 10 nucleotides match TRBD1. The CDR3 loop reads CASSPEDRGKNTEAFF. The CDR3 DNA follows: TGCGCCAGCAGCCCTGAGGACAGGGGGAAGAACACTGAAGCTTTCTTT.